The 26 T cell receptor beta chains listed next were all sequenced from one sample in a study of T cell clonality in common variable immunodeficiency (dated by TCRdb to between 2014 and 2016). Libraries came from the immunoSEQ multiplex PCR assay. The source is immuneACCESS, and TCRdb retained only in-frame sequences with V and J called. Part of the clones is not carried over; for the studies checked, unresolved V genes explain less than half of this, and the remainder is unexplained. The table shows around 55,000 clones here, with no singletons. In total, the top ten clones hold under 0.9% of the sample. The source material was peripheral blood mononuclear cells. The receptors originated from a person aged 18 to 75 in good health.

This clone was found many times. This CDR3 reads CASRRDSPTGELFF. Incomplete CDR3 DNA: TGCGCCAGCAGGCGGGACAGCCCCACCGGGGAG. The J gene is TRBJ2-2, the V gene TRBV5-1, with D possibly TRBD1 on 7 matching bases. The sequenced fragment ends 3 residues before the CDR3 boundary, so the rest is inferred from the germline J gene. CDR1 is SGHRS, CDR2 YFSETQ, per germline. There are 14 residues in the CDR3. V was clipped by 5 bases and J by 4 bases, with 12 bases between them.

CDR3 loop: CASSISGQGNQPQHF. Partial CDR3 DNA: TGTGCCAGTAGTATATCCGGACAGGGAAATCAGCCC. The chain couples TRBV19 to TRBJ1-5; 8 bases line up with TRBD1. The read ends 3 residues early relative to the CDR3; the germline J gene fills the gap. The junction had 4 bases not matched to a gene; V was cut back by 2 bases and J by 4 bases. This CDR3 region has 15 residues. The V gene's germline CDR1 is LNHDA and CDR2 SQIVND (reference sequence).

Notes on this clone: Read data end 3 residues before the CDR3 end; the end is taken from the germline J gene. The gene calls are TRBV7-2 and TRBJ1-1; D unresolved. The CDR3 is 14 amino acids. Germline V gene data show CDR1 as SGHTA and CDR2 as FQGNSA. Trimming removed 4 bases from V and 3 bases from J, with 12 bases in between. CDR3 protein: CASSSFPRDTEAFF. The CDR3 DNA, read in part, is TGTGCCAGCAGCTCCTTCCCAAGGGACACTGAA.

This clone was recorded many times. The read ends 3 residues before the CDR3 terminus; that terminus is restored from the germline J gene. The rearrangement uses TRBV4-1 and TRBJ1-6; D is unclear. The CDR3 consists of 16 residues. Germline V gene sequence: CDR1 MGHRA, CDR2 YSYEKL. The V gene lost 4 bases and the J gene lost 9 bases, with 19 bases spanning the gap. CDR3: CASSLDPQTAGSPLHF. CDR3 DNA, as far as it was read: TGCGCCAGCAGCCTCGACCCACAGACCGCGGGTTCACCC.

This clone was seen many times. This sample also contains other DNA sequences that code for the same CDR3. The CDR3 sequence: CASSLSDRDSGNTIYF. Partial CDR3 DNA: TGTGCCAGCTCACTAAGCGACAGGGACTCTGGAAACACC. This chain connects TRBV18 to TRBJ1-3; 7 bases fit TRBD1. The missing CDR3 end, 3 residues past where the read stops, is filled in from the germline J gene. The germline V gene encodes CDR1 KGHSH and CDR2 LQKENI. This CDR3 comprises 16 residues. Germline trimming cut 4 bases from V and 0 bases from J; bases unmatched to any gene: 6. The whole variable domain, remainder taken from reference TRBV18 and TRBJ1-3, is NAGVMQNPRHLVRRRGQEARLRCSPMKGHSHVYWYRQLPEEGLKFMVYLQKENIIDESGMPKERFSAEFPKEGPSILRIQQVVRGDSAAYFCASSLSDRDSGNTIYFGEGSWLTVV.

This clone was observed many times. The CDR3 end falls 3 residues outside the read, so it is completed with the germline J gene. This chain uses TRBV5-4 with TRBJ2-3; 8 nucleotides match TRBD1. The CDR3 loop spans 16 amino acids. Germline lookup yields CDR1 SGHNT and CDR2 YYREEE (reference sequence). The trim removed 0 bases at V and 2 bases at J, leaving 5 bases unmatched. CDR3 bases read: TGTGCCAGCAGCTTGGGAGGGACAGGCAACACAGATACG. Translated, it gives CASSLGGTGNTDT. The entire CDR3 protein is CASSLGGTGNTDTQYF.

This clone was observed many times. The read finishes 3 residues shy of the CDR3 end, and the germline J gene is used to complete it. The chain employs TRBV5-6 and TRBJ1-2; D unclear. The V gene's germline CDR1 is SGHDT and CDR2 YYEEEE. The CDR3 extends over 15 amino acids. V lost 4 bases, J lost 0 bases, and 13 bases lay in between. CDR3 sequence reads: CASSPPARSNYGYTF. The sequenced part of the CDR3 DNA is TGTGCCAGCAGCCCCCCCGCCAGGTCTAACTATGGC.

This clone was observed many times. The read terminates 3 residues before the CDR3 end, so the remaining end is supplied by the germline J gene. Within the sample, other DNA sequences also encode this same CDR3. The chain joins TRBV5-1 to TRBJ2-3, with 8 bases matching TRBD2. There are 14 residues in the CDR3. Per germline, CDR1 SGHRS and CDR2 YFSETQ. CDR3 amino acids: CASSLTGGQETQYF. The CDR3 DNA, read in part, is TGCGCCAGCAGCTTGACGGGGGGGCAAGAGACG.

This clone was seen at least ten times. The read ends 3 residues before the CDR3 terminus; that terminus is restored from the germline J gene. This rearrangement joins TRBV7-2 to TRBJ2-3, with D tentatively TRBD2 (5 bases). Looked up from germline, CDR1 is SGHTA and CDR2 is FQGNSA. V was trimmed by 2 bases and J by 0 bases, leaving 9 bases between them. CDR3 length equals 15 residues. The covered CDR3 bases are TGTGCCAGCAGCTTAATGAGGGCTAGCACAGATACG. It codes for CASSLMRASTDT. The complete CDR3 reads CASSLMRASTDTQYF. Full variable domain (remainder filled in from reference TRBV7-2 and TRBJ2-3): GAGVSQSPSNKVTEKGKDVELRCDPISGHTALYWYRQSLGQGLEFLIYFQGNSAPDKSGLPSDRFSAERTGGSVSTLTIQRTQQEDSAVYLCASSLMRASTDTQYFGPGTRLTVL.

Ten or more counts support this clone. The read comes to an end 3 residues before the CDR3 does, leaving the germline J gene to fill in the end. The J gene is TRBJ2-1, the V gene TRBV7-8; TRBD2 aligns across 14 bases. This CDR3 spans 17 amino acids. Germline lookup yields CDR1 SGHVS and CDR2 FQNEAQ. Germline trimming cut 5 bases from V and 9 bases from J; bases unmatched to any gene: 12. The CDR3 here is CASSAQTSGGALVEQFF. CDR3 DNA, as far as it was read: TGTGCCAGCAGCGCCCAGACTAGCGGGGGGGCCTTAGTTGAG.

This clone showed up many times. Read coverage stops 3 residues before the CDR3 terminus; the germline J gene supplies the remainder. The V call is TRBV20-1, the J call TRBJ2-3; 7 positions match TRBD2. Germline V CDR1 and CDR2: DFQATT, SNEGSKA (reference sequence). The CDR3 contains 16 residues. V was pared by 6 bases and J by 0 bases, with 12 bases of the junction left unmatched. CDR3 DNA (partial): TGCAGTGCCCTTAGTCTAGCGGAAGTTAGCACAGATACG. Residues: CSALSLAEVSTDT. The full CDR3 sequence reads CSALSLAEVSTDTQYF.

This clone was seen at least ten times. The read gets to within 3 residues of the CDR3 end, and the germline J gene fills in the rest. The chain has TRBV19 and TRBJ2-4, with D tentatively TRBD1 (6 bases). The CDR3 consists of 19 residues. Germline-derived CDR1 and CDR2 are LNHDA and SQIVND (reference sequence). Trimming pared 1 base from V and 6 bases from J, leaving 25 bases between. CDR3 sequence reads: CASSIGGRGPRKARNIQYF. CDR3 DNA, as far as it was read: TGTGCCAGTAGTATAGGGGGCAGGGGCCCACGCAAGGCAAGAAACATT. The complete variable domain, with remaining parts taken from reference TRBV19 and TRBJ2-4, reads DGGITQSPKYLFRKEGQNVTLSCEQNLNHDAMYWYRQDPGQGLRLIYYSQIVNDFQKGDIAEGYSVSREKKESFPLTVTSAQKNPTAFYLCASSIGGRGPRKARNIQYFGAGTRLSVL.

In this sample, this clone turned up many times. From the germline J gene comes the end of the CDR3, since the read stops 3 residues before it. The V gene is TRBV7-9, the J gene TRBJ1-4; possible D gene TRBD1, 5 bases. V was pared by 10 bases and J by 8 bases, with 20 bases between. This CDR3 contains 14 residues. Looked up from germline, CDR1 is SEHNR and CDR2 is FQNEAQ (reference sequence). Incomplete CDR3 DNA: TGTGCCATCCTCGCGGGACTCCCGAGGGAAAAA. Encoded protein: CAILAGLPREK. The CDR3 in full is CAILAGLPREKLFF.

This clone came up many times. Sequencing ends 3 residues short of the CDR3 end; the germline J gene provides the rest. This chain connects TRBV16 to TRBJ2-1, with TRBD2 matching over 8 bases. Germline V gene sequence: CDR1 KGHSY, CDR2 FQNENV. The CDR3 consists of 15 residues. The junction had 7 bases not matched to a gene; V was cut back by 5 bases and J by 4 bases. The CDR3 region is CASSYGTSLYNEQFF. CDR3 DNA, as far as it was read: TGTGCCAGCAGCTATGGGACTAGTCTATACAATGAG.

Ten or more counts support this clone. The CDR3 here is CASSIARGNTIYF. The sequenced CDR3 bases are TGTGCCAGTAGTATAGCCAGAGGAAACACC. The chain carries TRBV19 and TRBJ1-3; D uncertain. The read finishes 3 residues shy of the CDR3 end, and the germline J gene is used to complete it. The CDR3 length is 13 residues. Trimming cost V 1 base and J 4 bases, with 5 bases left between them. Germline CDR1 is LNHDA and CDR2 is SQIVND (reference sequence).

In its sample, this clone was seen many times. The read ends 3 residues before the CDR3 terminus; that terminus is restored from the germline J gene. The V call is TRBV20-1, the J call TRBJ2-1; D possibly uses TRBD1 or TRBD2 (5 bases each). The V end was cut by 5 bases, the J end by 3 bases, with 11 bases between. The germline gives CDR1 DFQATT, CDR2 SNEGSKA (reference sequence). The CDR3 length is 13 residues. Here the CDR3 reads CSAQRGVYNEQFF. The sequenced part of the CDR3 DNA is TGCAGTGCTCAGAGAGGGGTCTACAATGAG.

This clone was observed at least ten times. The chain's CDR3 is CASSQRGNTIYF. CDR3 DNA, as far as it was read: TGTGCCAGCAGCCAACGTGGAAACACC. This chain links TRBV14 with TRBJ1-3; no clear D. Read data end 3 residues before the CDR3 end; the end is taken from the germline J gene. This CDR3 spans 12 amino acids. Looked up from germline, CDR1 is SGHDN and CDR2 is FVKESK. V lost 2 bases and J lost 3, with 2 bases in between.

Many counts were recorded for this clone. The CDR3 end lies 3 residues beyond the end of the read and is filled in from the germline J gene. The chain has TRBV9 and TRBJ2-2; TRBD2 agrees at 10 bases. The CDR3 is 15 amino acids. CDR1 and CDR2 from the germline V gene are SGDLS and YYNGEE. J lost 4 bases, V lost 1 base, and 1 base had no gene match. CDR3 bases read: TGTGCCAGCAGCGTAACTAGCGGGATCACCGGGGAG. Translation gives CASSVTSGITGE. The whole CDR3 sequence is CASSVTSGITGELFF. Using reference TRBV9 and TRBJ2-2 for the parts outside the CDR3, the full variable domain is DSGVTQTPKHLITATGQRVTLRCSPRSGDLSVYWYQQSLDQGLQFLIQYYNGEERAKGNILERFSAQQFPDLHSELNLSSLELGDSALYFCASSVTSGITGELFFGEGSRLTVL.

This clone was counted at least ten times. The read gets to within 3 residues of the CDR3 end, and the germline J gene fills in the rest. The genes are TRBV7-9 and TRBJ1-5; D is perhaps TRBD1 (5 bases). The V and J ends lost 5 bases and 3 bases respectively, with 11 bases between them. Germline V gene lookup returns CDR1 SEHNR and CDR2 FQNEAQ (reference sequence). The CDR3 sequence is 14 residues long. The part of the CDR3 DNA that was read is TGTGCCAGCAGCCCCTCGGGGGACAATCAGCCC. Translation: CASSPSGDNQP. The entire CDR3 is CASSPSGDNQPQHF. The whole variable domain, filled in from reference TRBV7-9 and TRBJ1-5, reads DTGVSQNPRHKITKRGQNVTFRCDPISEHNRLYWYRQTLGQGPEFLTYFQNEAQLEKSRLLSDRFSAERPKGSFSTLEIQRTEQGDSAMYLCASSPSGDNQPQHFGDGTRLSIL.

A word on this clone: Read coverage stops 3 residues before the CDR3 terminus; the germline J gene supplies the remainder. The V gene is TRBV7-9, the J gene TRBJ2-3; a weak D match, TRBD2 (6 bases). Germline V gene lookup returns CDR1 SEHNR and CDR2 FQNEAQ (reference sequence). The V end lost 2 bases, the J end lost 5 bases, and 14 bases lay between the germline ends. The CDR3 totals 15 residues. The CDR3 sequence: CASSLWAGGVDTQYF. The sequenced CDR3 bases are TGTGCCAGCAGCTTATGGGCGGGCGGGGTAGATACG.

This clone was observed many times. The read terminates 3 residues before the CDR3 end, so the remaining end is supplied by the germline J gene. The J gene is TRBJ1-5, the V gene TRBV30; D gene uncertain. Germline CDR1 reads GTSNPN; CDR2 reads SVGIG (reference sequence). This CDR3 spans 13 amino acids. V was trimmed by 1 base and J by 3 bases, leaving 7 bases between them. This CDR3 is CAWSAGVNQPQHF. The DNA read from the CDR3 is TGTGCCTGGAGTGCCGGGGTCAATCAGCCC.

This clone was seen ten or more times. The read ends 3 residues shy of where the CDR3 ends; the end is completed using the germline J gene. The chain carries TRBV28 and TRBJ1-5; 8 bases fit TRBD1. The CDR3 runs 15 residues. The V gene end was trimmed by 7 bases and the J gene end by 2 bases; junction bases not matched to a gene: 7. Germline CDR1 MDHEN, CDR2 SYDVKM. CDR3 sequence: CASNYPGQGNQPQHF. Incomplete CDR3 DNA: TGTGCCAGCAATTACCCGGGACAGGGCAATCAGCCC. The full variable domain, with the rest looked up from reference TRBV28 and TRBJ1-5, is DVKVTQSSRYLVKRTGEKVFLECVQDMDHENMFWYRQDPGLGLRLIYFSYDVKMKEKGDIPEGYSVSREKKERFSLILESASTNQTSMYLCASNYPGQGNQPQHFGDGTRLSIL.

This clone was seen repeatedly, ten times or more. The read terminates 3 residues before the CDR3 end, so the remaining end is supplied by the germline J gene. The J gene is TRBJ2-3, the V gene TRBV7-9, with D possibly being TRBD2 (5 bases). V was cut by 5 bases and J by 4 bases, with 16 bases left in between. In germline, CDR1 is SEHNR, CDR2 FQNEAQ (reference sequence). The CDR3 is made up of 15 amino acids. The covered CDR3 bases are TGTGCCAGCAGCCCCCTGGCGGCGCGGGCAGATACG. This codes for CASSPLAARADT. The full CDR3 reads CASSPLAARADTQYF.

This clone has ten or more counts. Sequencing ends 3 residues short of the CDR3 end; the germline J gene provides the rest. The rearrangement links TRBV20-1 to TRBJ2-2; D may be TRBD2 (6 bases). This CDR3 has 16 residues. Between the trimmed V and J ends, which lost 1 base and 1 base, there was a span of 13 bases. Per germline, CDR1 DFQATT and CDR2 SNEGSKA (reference sequence). Partial CDR3 DNA: TGCAGTGCTAGAGTTTCCGCTAGCGAGAACACCGGGGAG. Its protein is CSARVSASENTGE. The CDR3 in full is CSARVSASENTGELFF.

This clone was seen at least ten times. The DNA ends 3 residues before the CDR3 does, and the rest of the CDR3 is filled in from the germline J gene. The chain couples TRBV19 to TRBJ1-1, with TRBD1 matching over 8 bases. V was clipped by 5 bases and J by 2 bases; unmatched bases: 10. The length of the CDR3 is 16 residues. Per germline, CDR1 LNHDA and CDR2 SQIVND (reference sequence). The CDR3 region is CASSPPDRGVNTEAFF. The sequenced part of the CDR3 DNA is TGTGCCAGTAGTCCCCCCGACAGGGGAGTTAACACTGAA.

The table lists this clone with many counts. The read halts 3 residues ahead of the CDR3 end, with the missing end drawn from the germline J gene. J is TRBJ1-4 and V is TRBV12-3 or TRBV12-4; maybe TRBD1 (5 bases). V was clipped by 5 bases and J by 0 bases, with 13 bases between them. This CDR3 contains 16 residues. CDR3 in amino acids: CASSGGAGATNEKLFF. The DNA read from the CDR3 is TGTGCCAGCAGTGGCGGGGCGGGGGCAACTAATGAAAAA.